Shown below are 9 T cell receptor beta chains from a single sample sequenced in a study of Graves' ophthalmopathy and Graves' hyperthyroidism. RNA transcripts were the template, and TCR beta CDR3 regions were amplified from them. HTBI primers were employed in first-round RT-PCR, then a second-round multiplex PCR followed. TCRdb reprocessed the multiplex PCR reads with MiXCR, giving one entry per CDR3 protein. The sample contains hundreds of thousands of distinct CDR3 sequences, more than 40% of which appear only once. The sequencing input was peripheral blood. The origin of the receptors is an adult man with Graves' ophthalmopathy.

With respect to this clonotype: This may be a read error: a much more frequent sequence differs by one nucleotide. This chain links TRBV10-3 with TRBJ1-5; D is uncertain. V lost 5 bases and J lost 8, with 13 bases in between. In germline, CDR1 is ENHRY, CDR2 SYGVKD. The CDR3 has 13 amino acids. CDR3: CAISYATDEPQHF. The CDR3 nucleotides read TGTGCCATCAGTTACGCGACGGACGAGCCCCAGCATTTT.

Many counts were recorded for this clonotype. The chain carries TRBV29-1 and TRBJ1-1, with unresolved D. Trimming took 6 bases from V and 5 from J, leaving 13 bases between them. The CDR3 length is 12 residues. The germline CDR1 and CDR2 sequences are SQVTM and ANQGSEA. For the CDR3, the DNA is TGCAGCGTCTCGGACGGTTGGACTGAAGCTTTCTTT. This codes for CSVSDGWTEAFF.

This clonotype was seen a handful of times. This chain connects TRBV3-1 to TRBJ1-2; 9 bases line up with TRBD1. CDR3 length equals 15 residues. The germline V gene has CDR1 LGHDT and CDR2 YNNKEL (reference sequence). With V trimmed by 0 bases and J by 3 bases, 2 bases remained unmatched. For the CDR3, the DNA is TGTGCCAGCAGCCAAGAATGGACAGGGGACTATGGCTACACCTTC. Translating gives CASSQEWTGDYGYTF. Filled out from reference TRBV3-1 and TRBJ1-2, the complete variable domain reads DTAVSQTPKYLVTQMGNDKSIKCEQNLGHDTMYWYKQDSKKFLKIMFSYNNKELIINETVPNRFSPKSPDKAHLNLHINSLELGDSAVYFCASSQEWTGDYGYTFGSGTRLTVV.

The chain recombines TRBV20-1 with TRBJ2-7; no definite D call. Trimming took 0 bases from V and 4 from J, leaving 16 bases between them. CDR3 length equals 15 residues. The germline gives CDR1 DFQATT, CDR2 SNEGSKA (reference sequence). CDR3 in DNA: TGCAGTGCTAGAGATTTGGCCTTCGAGAGTTACGAGCAGTACTTC. Translated, it gives CSARDLAFESYEQYF.

The V and J genes are TRBV12-3 or TRBV12-4 and TRBJ2-5; the D is unclear. The CDR3 extends over 14 amino acids. Trimming took off 6 bases at V and 1 base at J, with 12 bases between the two ends. The CDR3 coding sequence is TGTGCCAGCAGCTCGATGGGTCCCCAAGAGACCCAGTACTTC. Protein sequence: CASSSMGPQETQYF.

The chain employs TRBV25-1 and TRBJ2-2; D may be TRBD2 (5 bases). V was cut by 5 bases and J by 0 bases, with 25 bases left in between. Looked up from germline, CDR1 is MGHDK and CDR2 is SYGVNS. The CDR3 has 20 residues. CDR3 loop: CASSFMASRRHRTNTGELFF. Written as DNA, the CDR3 is TGTGCCAGCAGTTTTATGGCTAGCCGACGACACCGGACGAACACCGGGGAGCTGTTTTTT.

The J gene is TRBJ2-6, the V gene TRBV19, with D maybe TRBD2 (6 bases). V was cut by 4 bases and J by 1 base, with 8 bases left in between. Germline V gene data show CDR1 as LNHDA and CDR2 as SQIVND (reference sequence). The CDR3 consists of 15 residues. Here the CDR3 reads CASSKGLSGANVLTF. The CDR3 DNA follows: TGTGCCAGTAGTAAGGGACTTTCTGGGGCCAACGTCCTGACTTTC. Looking up the rest from reference TRBV19 and TRBJ2-6 gives the full variable domain: DGGITQSPKYLFRKEGQNVTLSCEQNLNHDAMYWYRQDPGQGLRLIYYSQIVNDFQKGDIAEGYSVSREKKESFPLTVTSAQKNPTAFYLCASSKGLSGANVLTFGAGSRLTVL.

This clonotype has at least ten counts. The chain has TRBV6-5 and TRBJ1-2; D is possibly TRBD1 (5 bases). Per the germline V gene, CDR1 is MNHEY and CDR2 is SVGAGI. Trimming removed 3 bases at V and 8 bases at J, with 19 bases between. CDR3 size: 15 residues. The DNA for the CDR3 is TGTGCCAGCAGTTATTGGGCCCAGGGTCGTAGGGGCTACACCTTC. Translated, it gives CASSYWAQGRRGYTF.

This clonotype was picked up many times. V and J are TRBV7-2 and TRBJ1-1; D is ambiguous. Trimming left V 2 bases short and J 7 bases short, with 11 bases between. The CDR3 length is 13 residues. CDR1 is SGHTA and CDR2 is FQGNSA in the germline V gene. Here the CDR3 DNA reads TGTGCCAGCAGCTTAACGGGTCATGGTGAAGCTTTCTTT. Protein product: CASSLTGHGEAFF. The full variable domain, completed using reference TRBV7-2 and TRBJ1-1, is GAGVSQSPSNKVTEKGKDVELRCDPISGHTALYWYRQSLGQGLEFLIYFQGNSAPDKSGLPSDRFSAERTGGSVSTLTIQRTQQEDSAVYLCASSLTGHGEAFFGQGTRLTVV.